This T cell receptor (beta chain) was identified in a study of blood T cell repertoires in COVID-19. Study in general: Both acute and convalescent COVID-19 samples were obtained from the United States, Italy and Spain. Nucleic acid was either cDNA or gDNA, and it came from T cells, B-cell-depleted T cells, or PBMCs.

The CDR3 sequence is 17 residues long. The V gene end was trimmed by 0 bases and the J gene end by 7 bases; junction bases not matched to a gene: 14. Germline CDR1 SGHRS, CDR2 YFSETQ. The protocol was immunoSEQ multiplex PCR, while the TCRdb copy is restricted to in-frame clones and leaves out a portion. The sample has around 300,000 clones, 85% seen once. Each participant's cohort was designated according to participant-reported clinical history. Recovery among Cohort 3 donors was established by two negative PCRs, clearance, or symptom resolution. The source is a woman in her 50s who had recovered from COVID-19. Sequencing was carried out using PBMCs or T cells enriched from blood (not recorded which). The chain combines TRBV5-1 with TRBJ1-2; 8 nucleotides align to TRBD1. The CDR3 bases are TGCGCCAGCAGCTTGGCCGAACGGACAGGGACTGTGGGTGGCTACACCTTC. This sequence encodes CASSLAERTGTVGGYTF.